This entry lists 2 T cell receptor beta chains sequenced from one sample in a study of blood T cell repertoires in COVID-19. The method was immunoSEQ multiplex PCR; TCRdb's version includes in-frame clones alone and lacks a portion of them. The sample consists of about 270,000 clones, over 75% of them appearing once. The sample comprised PBMCs or T cells enriched from blood (not recorded which). Receptors originate from a woman aged 45 to 65 with acute COVID-19.

The chain is built from TRBV9 and TRBJ1-1, with 10 bases matching TRBD1. This CDR3 spans 17 amino acids. The V and J ends lost 2 bases and 4 bases, in that order; junction bases with no gene match: 11. Per germline, CDR1 SGDLS and CDR2 YYNGEE. CDR3 nucleotides: TGTGCCAGCAGCGTGACAGGGGGCCTCGGGGTGAGCACTGAAGCTTTCTTT. Amino acid sequence: CASSVTGGLGVSTEAFF.

The V and J genes are TRBV19 and TRBJ1-5; TRBD1 is a possible D gene (5 bases). From germline, CDR1 is LNHDA and CDR2 SQIVND (reference sequence). The CDR3 runs to 15 residues. The V end was cut by 3 bases, the J end by 4 bases, with 13 bases between. In DNA, the CDR3 is TGTGCCAGTAGTATTGCACAGGAGGGGAATCAGCCCCAGCATTTT. Translation: CASSIAQEGNQPQHF.